Listed here is a single TCR beta chain. Its antigen is currently unknown. The PCR had 60 Vbeta and 13 Jbeta primers. Clones were read by immunoSEQ multiplex PCR, and TCRdb kept only the in-frame ones, dropping some. The sample carries about 160,000 clones, roughly 80% recorded once. The length of the CDR3 is 13 residues. Per germline, CDR1 MNHEY and CDR2 SVGAGI. Deletions cut 5 bases from V and 4 bases from J, with 11 bases between. This entry comes from a study of cytomegalovirus exposure and HLA in healthy donors. Study results and caveats: Several of the most significant clusters appeared linked to common viral pathogens, based on a later analysis.

Sequenced input: PBMCs. The TCR originated in a woman younger than 45 in good health and CMV-seropositive. V usage is TRBV6-5 and J usage is TRBJ1-2, with D hard to call. The CDR3 region is CASSLGGLYGYTF. The CDR3 DNA follows: TGTGCCAGCAGTCTCGGTGGACTCTATGGCTACACCTTC.